The clone carrying this TCR beta chain was seen many times. The data were taken from a study of T cells in Graves' hyperthyroidism and ophthalmopathy. RNA transcripts were the template for amplifying TCR beta CDR3 regions. The TCR CDR3 first-round RT-PCR relied on the HTBI primer set. MiXCR, applied by TCRdb to the multiplex PCR reads, yields one record per CDR3 protein. The repertoire holds about 160,000 distinct CDR3 sequences, with about 9% as singletons. The CDR3 extends over 14 amino acids. The junction had 6 bases not matched to a gene; V was cut back by 4 bases and J by 4 bases. This sample holds PBMCs from approximately 10 ml fresh peripheral blood.

The sequenced material came from blood. The rearrangement links TRBV12-3 or TRBV12-4 to TRBJ2-5; 7 nucleotides agree with TRBD2. The receptor comes from a woman aged 18-29 years with Graves' hyperthyroidism that later progressed to Graves' ophthalmopathy. The CDR3 reads CASSSKRGGETQYF. In DNA form, the CDR3 reads TGTGCCAGCAGTTCTAAGCGGGGTGGAGAGACCCAGTACTTC.